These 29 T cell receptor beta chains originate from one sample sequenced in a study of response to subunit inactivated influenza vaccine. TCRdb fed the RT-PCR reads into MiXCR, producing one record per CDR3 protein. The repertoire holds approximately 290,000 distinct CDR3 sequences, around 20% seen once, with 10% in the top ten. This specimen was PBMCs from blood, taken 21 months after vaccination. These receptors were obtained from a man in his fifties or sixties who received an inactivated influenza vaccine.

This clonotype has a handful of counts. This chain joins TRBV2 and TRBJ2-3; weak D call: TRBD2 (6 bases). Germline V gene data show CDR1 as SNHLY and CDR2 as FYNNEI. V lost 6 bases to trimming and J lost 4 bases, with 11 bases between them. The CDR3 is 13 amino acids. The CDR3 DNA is TGTGCCAGCAGGCCGGGAGTTGCAGATACGCAGTATTTT. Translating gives CASRPGVADTQYF.

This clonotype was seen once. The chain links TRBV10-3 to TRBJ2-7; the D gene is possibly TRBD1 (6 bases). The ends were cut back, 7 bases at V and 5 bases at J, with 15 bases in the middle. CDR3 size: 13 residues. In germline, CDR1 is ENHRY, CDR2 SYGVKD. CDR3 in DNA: TGTGCCATCAACCCCCAGGGGACCGACGAGCAGTACTTC. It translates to CAINPQGTDEQYF.

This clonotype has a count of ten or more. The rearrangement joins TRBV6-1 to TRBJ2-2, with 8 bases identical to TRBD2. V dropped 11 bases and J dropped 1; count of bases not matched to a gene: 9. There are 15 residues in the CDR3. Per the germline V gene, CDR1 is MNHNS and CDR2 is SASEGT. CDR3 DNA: TGTGCCCTTATGCGGGAGGTGCGGAACACCGGGGAGCTGTTTTTT. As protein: CALMREVRNTGELFF.

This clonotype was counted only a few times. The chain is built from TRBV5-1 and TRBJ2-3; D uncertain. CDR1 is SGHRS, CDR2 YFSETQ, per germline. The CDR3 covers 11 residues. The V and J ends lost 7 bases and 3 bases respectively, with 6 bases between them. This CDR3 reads CASAGTDTQYF. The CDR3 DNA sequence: TGCGCCAGCGCAGGAACAGATACGCAGTATTTT.

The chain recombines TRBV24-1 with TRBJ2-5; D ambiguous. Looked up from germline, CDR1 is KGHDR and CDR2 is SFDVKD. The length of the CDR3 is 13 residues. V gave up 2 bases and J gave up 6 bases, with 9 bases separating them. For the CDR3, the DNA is TGTGCCACCAGTGATTCTTCGCGGAAGACCCAGTACTTC. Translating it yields CATSDSSRKTQYF.

The CDR3 loop reads CASSRYSGRASNEQFF. In nucleotides, the CDR3 is TGTGCCAGCAGCCGATACAGCGGCCGAGCATCCAATGAGCAGTTCTTC. The chain employs TRBV7-2 and TRBJ2-1; D is possibly TRBD2 (5 bases). The germline V gene has CDR1 SGHTA and CDR2 FQGNSA. V lost 5 bases, J lost 6 bases, and 20 bases lay in between. The CDR3 length is 16 residues.

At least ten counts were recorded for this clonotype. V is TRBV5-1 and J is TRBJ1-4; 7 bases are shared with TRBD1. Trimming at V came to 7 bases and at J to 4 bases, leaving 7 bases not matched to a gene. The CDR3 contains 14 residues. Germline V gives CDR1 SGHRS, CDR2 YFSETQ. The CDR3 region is CASALGQINEKLFF. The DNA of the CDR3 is TGCGCCAGCGCCTTGGGACAGATTAATGAAAAACTGTTTTTT.

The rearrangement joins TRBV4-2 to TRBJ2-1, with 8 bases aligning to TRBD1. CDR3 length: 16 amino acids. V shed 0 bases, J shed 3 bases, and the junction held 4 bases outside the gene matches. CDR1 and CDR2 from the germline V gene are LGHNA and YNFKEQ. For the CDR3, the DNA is TGTGCCAGCAGCCAAGACCAGGACAGGGACTACAATGAGCAGTTCTTC. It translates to CASSQDQDRDYNEQFF.

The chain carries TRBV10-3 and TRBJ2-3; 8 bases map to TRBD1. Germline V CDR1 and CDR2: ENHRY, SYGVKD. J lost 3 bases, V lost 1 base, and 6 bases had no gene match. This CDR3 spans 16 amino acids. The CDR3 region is CAISEFAGGATDTQYF. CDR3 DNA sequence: TGTGCCATCAGTGAGTTCGCAGGGGGCGCGACAGATACGCAGTATTTT.

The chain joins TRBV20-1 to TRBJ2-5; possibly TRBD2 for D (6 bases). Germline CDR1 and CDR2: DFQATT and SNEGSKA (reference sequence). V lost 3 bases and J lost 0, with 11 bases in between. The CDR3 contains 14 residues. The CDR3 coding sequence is TGCAGTGCTAGCACAGGCGGGGACCAAGAGACCCAGTACTTC. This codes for CSASTGGDQETQYF.

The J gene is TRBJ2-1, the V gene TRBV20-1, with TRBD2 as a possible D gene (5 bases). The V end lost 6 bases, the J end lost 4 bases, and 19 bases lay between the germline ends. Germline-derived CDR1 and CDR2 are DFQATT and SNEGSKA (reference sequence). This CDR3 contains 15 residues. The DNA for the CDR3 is TGCAGTGCCAGGAATCCAGGAGGCCTGTACAATGAGCAGTTCTTC. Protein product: CSARNPGGLYNEQFF.

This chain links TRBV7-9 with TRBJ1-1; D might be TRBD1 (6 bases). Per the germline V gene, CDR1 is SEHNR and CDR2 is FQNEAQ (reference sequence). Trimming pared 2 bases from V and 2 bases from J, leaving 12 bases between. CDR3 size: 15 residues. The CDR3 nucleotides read TGTGCCAGCAGCTTAATAACAGGGACAAACACTGAAGCTTTCTTT. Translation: CASSLITGTNTEAFF.

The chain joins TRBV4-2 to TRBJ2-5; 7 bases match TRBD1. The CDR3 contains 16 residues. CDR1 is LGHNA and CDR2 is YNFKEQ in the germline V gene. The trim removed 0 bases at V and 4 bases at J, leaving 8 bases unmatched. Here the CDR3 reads CASSQDPHRGTETQYF. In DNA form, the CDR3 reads TGTGCCAGCAGCCAAGATCCCCACAGGGGAACAGAGACCCAGTACTTC.

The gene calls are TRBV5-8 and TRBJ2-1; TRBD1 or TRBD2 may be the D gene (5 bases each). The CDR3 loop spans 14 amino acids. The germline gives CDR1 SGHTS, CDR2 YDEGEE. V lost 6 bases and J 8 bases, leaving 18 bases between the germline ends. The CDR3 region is CASTLRAGRDEQFF. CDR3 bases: TGTGCCAGCACCCTCCGGGCAGGGCGGGATGAGCAGTTCTTC.

In nucleotides, the CDR3 is TGCGCCAGCAGCTTGGGTCTGGGGGGAAGCAATCAGCCCCAGCATTTT. Residues: CASSLGLGGSNQPQHF. The chain uses TRBV5-1 and TRBJ1-5; weak D call: TRBD1 (5 bases). Trimming took off 0 bases at V and 1 base at J, with 11 bases between the two ends. The germline gives CDR1 SGHRS, CDR2 YFSETQ. CDR3 length: 16 amino acids.

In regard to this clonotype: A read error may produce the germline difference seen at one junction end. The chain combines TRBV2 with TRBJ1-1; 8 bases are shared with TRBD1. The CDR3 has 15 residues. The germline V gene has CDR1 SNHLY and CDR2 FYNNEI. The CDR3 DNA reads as TGTGCCAGCAGTGAAGCACCGACAGGGGAGGTTGAAGCTTTGTTT. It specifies CASSEAPTGEVEALF.

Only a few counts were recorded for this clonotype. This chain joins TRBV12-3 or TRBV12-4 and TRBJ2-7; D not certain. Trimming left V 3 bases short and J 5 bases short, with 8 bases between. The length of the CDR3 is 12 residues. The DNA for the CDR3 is TGTGCCAGCAGTTTGTCTATTAACGAGCAGTACTTC. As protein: CASSLSINEQYF.

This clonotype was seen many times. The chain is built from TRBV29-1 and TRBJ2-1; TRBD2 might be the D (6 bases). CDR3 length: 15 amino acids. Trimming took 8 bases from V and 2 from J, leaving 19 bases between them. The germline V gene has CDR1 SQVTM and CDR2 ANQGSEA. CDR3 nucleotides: TGCAGCACCCTTTTAGCGGACCTCCCCTACAATGAGCAGTTCTTC. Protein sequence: CSTLLADLPYNEQFF.

In nucleotides, the CDR3 is TGTGCCATCAGTATCGGGACTACCAACAGTGAGCAGTTCTTC. Translation gives CAISIGTTNSEQFF. The chain combines TRBV10-3 with TRBJ2-1; TRBD2 matches 7 bases. With 5 bases clipped from V and 9 bases from J, the junction kept 10 bases outside the gene matches. Germline CDR1 reads ENHRY; CDR2 reads SYGVKD. This CDR3 region has 14 residues.

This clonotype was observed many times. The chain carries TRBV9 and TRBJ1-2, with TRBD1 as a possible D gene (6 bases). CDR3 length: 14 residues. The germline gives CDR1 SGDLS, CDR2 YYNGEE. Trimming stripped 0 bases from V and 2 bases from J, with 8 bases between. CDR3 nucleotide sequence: TGTGCCAGCAGCGTAGGGAGGGGGAACTATGGCTACACCTTC. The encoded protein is CASSVGRGNYGYTF.

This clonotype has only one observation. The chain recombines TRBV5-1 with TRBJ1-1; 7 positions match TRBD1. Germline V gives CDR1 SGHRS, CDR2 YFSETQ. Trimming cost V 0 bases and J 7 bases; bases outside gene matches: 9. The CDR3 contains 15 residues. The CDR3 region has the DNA TGCGCCAGCAGCTTGGAGGCAGGGGGTCTATATGAAGCTTTCTTT. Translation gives CASSLEAGGLYEAFF.

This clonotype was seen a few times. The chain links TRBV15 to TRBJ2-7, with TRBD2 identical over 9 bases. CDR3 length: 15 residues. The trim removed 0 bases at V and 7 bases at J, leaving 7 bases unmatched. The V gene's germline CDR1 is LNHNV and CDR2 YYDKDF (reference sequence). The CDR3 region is CATSRDPLAGWEQYF. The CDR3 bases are TGTGCCACCAGCAGAGATCCCCTAGCGGGATGGGAGCAGTACTTC.

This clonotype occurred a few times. The CDR3 loop is CASSPGGGPYEQYF. The CDR3 region has the DNA TGTGCCAGCAGTCCGGGGGGAGGGCCGTACGAGCAGTACTTC. The genes are TRBV12-3 or TRBV12-4 and TRBJ2-7; 7 nucleotides align to TRBD2. The CDR3 contains 14 residues. With V trimmed by 5 bases and J by 4 bases, 8 bases remained unmatched.

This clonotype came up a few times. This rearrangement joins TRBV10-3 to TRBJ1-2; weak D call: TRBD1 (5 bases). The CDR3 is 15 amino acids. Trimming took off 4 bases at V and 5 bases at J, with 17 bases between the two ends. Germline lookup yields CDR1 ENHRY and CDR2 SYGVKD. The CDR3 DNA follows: TGTGCCATCAGTGCGGGTGCCAGGGTAAAGTATGGCTACACCTTC. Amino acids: CAISAGARVKYGYTF.

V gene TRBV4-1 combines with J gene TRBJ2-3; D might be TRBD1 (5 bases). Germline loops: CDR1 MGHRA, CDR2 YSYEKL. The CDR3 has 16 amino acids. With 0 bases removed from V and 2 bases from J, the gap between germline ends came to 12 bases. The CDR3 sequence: CASSQDRGGDTDTQYF. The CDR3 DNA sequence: TGCGCCAGCAGCCAAGATAGGGGTGGAGACACAGATACGCAGTATTTT.

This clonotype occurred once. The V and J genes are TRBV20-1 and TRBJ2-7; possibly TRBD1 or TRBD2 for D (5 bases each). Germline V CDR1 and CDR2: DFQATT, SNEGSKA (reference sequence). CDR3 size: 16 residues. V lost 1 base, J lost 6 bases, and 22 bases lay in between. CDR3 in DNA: TGCAGTGCTAGAGCTATTACCGGGGCAGGGTCTGGCGAGCAGTACTTC. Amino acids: CSARAITGAGSGEQYF.

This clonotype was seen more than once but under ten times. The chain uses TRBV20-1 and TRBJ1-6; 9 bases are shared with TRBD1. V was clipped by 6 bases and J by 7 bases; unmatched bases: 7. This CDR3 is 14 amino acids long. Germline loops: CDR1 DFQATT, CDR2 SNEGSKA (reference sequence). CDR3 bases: TGCAGTGCACCCCCCGGGACAGGGAATTCACCCCTCCACTTT. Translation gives CSAPPGTGNSPLHF.

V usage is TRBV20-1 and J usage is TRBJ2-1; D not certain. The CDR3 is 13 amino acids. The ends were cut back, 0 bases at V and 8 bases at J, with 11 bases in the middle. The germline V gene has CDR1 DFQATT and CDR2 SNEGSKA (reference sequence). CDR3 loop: CSARDKGPHEQFF. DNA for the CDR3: TGCAGTGCTAGAGATAAAGGACCCCATGAGCAGTTCTTC.

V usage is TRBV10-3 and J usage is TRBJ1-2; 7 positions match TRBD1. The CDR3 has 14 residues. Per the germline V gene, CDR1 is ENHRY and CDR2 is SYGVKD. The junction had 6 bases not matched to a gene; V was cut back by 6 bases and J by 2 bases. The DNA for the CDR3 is TGTGCCATCAGAACTACAGGGGCCAACTATGGCTACACCTTC. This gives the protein CAIRTTGANYGYTF.